This T cell receptor (beta chain) was identified during a study of blood T cell repertoires in COVID-19. Overall study context: Some COVID-19 samples were acute and others convalescent; all came from the United States, Italy and Spain. PBMCs, B-cell-depleted T cells, or T cells provided the cDNA or gDNA that made up the material.

CDR3 length: 14 amino acids. The germline CDR1 and CDR2 sequences are SGHNT and YENEEA. Trimming took off 5 bases at V and 5 bases at J, with 14 bases between the two ends. Original processing methods: Reference gene primer amplification gave nucleated cell count estimates. Sequencing was performed with immunoSEQ multiplex PCR; in TCRdb, only in-frame clones are kept and a portion is missing. The V and J calls and clone size are taken from that table; D and trimming were inferred from the DNA. The data hold 100,000 to 120,000 clones, with almost 80% observed a single time. This TCR was recovered from a woman aged 80 or older with active or convalescent COVID-19. The sample taken for sequencing was peripheral blood. The rearrangement links TRBV11-3 to TRBJ2-3, with a tentative D call TRBD1 (6 bases). CDR3 bases: TGTGCCAGCAGCAGAGGGGGTTCGCAAGATACGCAGTATTTT. Its translation is CASSRGGSQDTQYF. The full variable domain, rest sourced from reference TRBV11-3 and TRBJ2-3, is EAGVVQSPRYKIIEKKQPVAFWCNPISGHNTLYWYLQNLGQGPELLIRYENEEAVDDSQLPKDRFSAERLKGVDSTLKIQPAELGDSAVYLCASSRGGSQDTQYFGPGTRLTVL.